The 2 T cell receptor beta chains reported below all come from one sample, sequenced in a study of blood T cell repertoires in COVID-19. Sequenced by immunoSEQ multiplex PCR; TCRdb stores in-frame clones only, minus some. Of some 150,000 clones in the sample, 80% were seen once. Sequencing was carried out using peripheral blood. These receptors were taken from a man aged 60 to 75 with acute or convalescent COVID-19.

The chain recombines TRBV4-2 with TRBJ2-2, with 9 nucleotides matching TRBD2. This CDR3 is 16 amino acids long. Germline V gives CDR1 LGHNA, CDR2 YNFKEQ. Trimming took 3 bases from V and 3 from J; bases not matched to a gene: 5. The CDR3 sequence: CASSQAGGPDTGELFF. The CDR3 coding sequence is TGTGCCAGCAGCCAGGCGGGAGGGCCTGACACCGGGGAGCTGTTTTTT.

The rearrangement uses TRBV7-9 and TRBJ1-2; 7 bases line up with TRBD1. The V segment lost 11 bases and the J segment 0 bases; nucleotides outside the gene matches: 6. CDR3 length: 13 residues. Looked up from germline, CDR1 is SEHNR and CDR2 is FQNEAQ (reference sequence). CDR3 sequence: CAGSGQANYGYTF. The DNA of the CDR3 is TGTGCCGGCTCCGGACAGGCTAACTATGGCTACACCTTC.